Listed below are T cell receptor beta chains from one sample, sequenced in a study of blood T cell repertoires in COVID-19. Data came from immunoSEQ multiplex PCR; TCRdb stores just in-frame clones and leaves some out. The sample holds over 90,000 clones; 70% to 90% are singletons and the top ten take approximately 1.8%. The material sequenced was peripheral blood. The receptors here all came from a man of 80 years or more with acute or convalescent COVID-19. Each CDR3 is given with its conserved first and last residue. Each record gives: D gene, clone size, J gene, V gene, CDR3 protein, CDR3 DNA. The D gene is left open where the match is weak. Expanded clones get a size class; other rows say once, few or many, or leave the size out.

TRBD2	.	TRBJ2-5	TRBV20-1	CSASSSGPGVETQYF	TGCAGTGCTAGTAGTAGCGGGCCCGGGGTAGAGACCCAGTACTTC
.	.	TRBJ1-5	TRBV7-2	CASSLAGRGAYQPQHF	TGTGCCAGCAGCCTAGCGGGCAGGGGAGCTTATCAGCCCCAGCATTTT
TRBD1	.	TRBJ1-1	TRBV5-4	CASSFGQGANTEAFF	TGTGCCAGCAGCTTCGGACAGGGGGCGAACACTGAAGCTTTCTTT
TRBD2	.	TRBJ2-3	TRBV19	CASSIGTSGSVFTDTQYF	TGTGCCAGTAGTATAGGGACTAGCGGGAGTGTTTTCACAGATACGCAGTATTTT
TRBD1	.	TRBJ2-7	TRBV27	CASSKTFPGTVNSYEQYF	TGTGCCAGCAGCAAAACCTTCCCCGGGACAGTTAACTCCTACGAGCAGTACTTC
TRBD1	.	TRBJ1-3	TRBV6-6	CASSLGTGAGNTIYF	TGTGCCAGCAGCCTTGGGACAGGCGCTGGAAACACCATATATTTT
.	.	TRBJ1-6	TRBV11-1	CASSSTYQDSPLHF	TGTGCCAGCAGCTCGACGTATCAGGATTCACCCCTCCACTTT
TRBD2	.	TRBJ2-7	TRBV28	CASSFRGGSYEQYF	TGTGCCAGCAGTTTTCGGGGGGGCTCTTACGAGCAGTACTTC
TRBD1	.	TRBJ1-3	TRBV7-2	CASSQGQGRNTIYF	TGTGCCAGCAGCCAGGGACAGGGGAGGAACACCATATATTTT
TRBD2	once	TRBJ2-7	TRBV6-4	CASSDLRAGPPYEQYF	TGTGCCAGCAGTGACCTAAGAGCGGGACCCCCCTACGAGCAGTACTTC
.	once	TRBJ1-6	TRBV5-1	CASSLQGRPDNSPLHF	TGCGCCAGCAGCTTGCAGGGCAGGCCTGATAATTCACCCCTCCACTTT
.	.	TRBJ1-2	TRBV19	CASISGPPLGYTF	TGTGCCAGTATCTCTGGCCCCCCGTTAGGCTACACCTTC
TRBD1	.	TRBJ1-2	TRBV30	CAWSGTGASGYTF	TGTGCCTGGAGTGGGACAGGGGCCTCTGGCTACACCTTC
.	few	TRBJ1-2	TRBV21-1	CASSPYAEFYTF	TGTGCCAGCAGTCCTTATGCAGAATTCTACACCTTC
.	.	TRBJ1-2	TRBV12-3/TRBV12-4	CASSTQANYGYTF	TGTGCCAGCAGCACACAGGCTAACTATGGCTACACCTTC
TRBD2	once	TRBJ2-2	TRBV11-2	CASILAGGNLNTGELFF	TGTGCCAGCATCCTAGCGGGAGGCAACTTGAACACCGGGGAGCTGTTTTTT
TRBD2	.	TRBJ2-1	TRBV5-1	CASTGGSGRVSSYNEQFF	TGCGCCAGCACCGGGGGTAGCGGGAGAGTGAGCTCCTACAATGAGCAGTTCTTC
.	.	TRBJ2-3	TRBV3-1/TRBV3-2	CASSQVATDTQYF	TGTGCCAGCAGCCAAGTAGCCACAGATACGCAGTATTTT
TRBD2	.	TRBJ2-1	TRBV4-3	CASSQDASSGRYEQFF	TGCGCCAGCAGCCAAGATGCCTCTAGCGGGAGATATGAGCAGTTCTTC
.	once	TRBJ2-3	TRBV7-9	CASSQGSSTDTQYF	TGTGCCAGCAGCCAGGGATCTAGCACAGATACGCAGTATTTT
TRBD2	.	TRBJ2-7	TRBV2	CARGTSGTRNEQYF	TGTGCCAGGGGGACTAGCGGGACTCGCAACGAGCAGTACTTC
.	.	TRBJ1-1	TRBV11-2	CASNFGTGNTEAFF	TGTGCCAGCAACTTTGGCACAGGGAACACTGAAGCTTTCTTT
TRBD1	.	TRBJ2-1	TRBV11-1	CASSLDRNNEQFF	TGTGCCAGCAGCTTGGACAGGAACAATGAGCAGTTCTTC
TRBD1	.	TRBJ1-4	TRBV19	CASRSQDGTGKF	TGTGCCAGTAGGTCCCAAGACGGGACAGGAAAGTTT
TRBD2	.	TRBJ2-4	TRBV6-5	CASSIRTGGQNIQYF	TGTGCCAGCAGTATCCGTACGGGGGGTCAAAACATTCAGTACTTC
.	few	TRBJ2-2	TRBV11-1	CASSLGLVTGELFF	TGTGCCAGCAGCTTAGGGCTAGTCACCGGGGAGCTGTTTTTT
TRBD1	.	TRBJ1-5	TRBV19	CASSTDRNNQPQHF	TGTGCCAGTAGTACGGACAGGAACAATCAGCCCCAGCATTTT
TRBD1	.	TRBJ1-3	TRBV7-9	CASSQTGQGGPSGNTIYF	TGTGCCAGCAGCCAGACGGGACAGGGAGGGCCCTCTGGAAACACCATATATTTT
.	.	TRBJ2-1	TRBV19	CASRQGRLNEQFF	TGTGCCAGTAGACAGGGCCGCCTCAATGAGCAGTTCTTC
TRBD2	.	TRBJ2-1	TRBV5-1	CASSLTSGYNEQFF	TGCGCCAGCAGCTTAACTAGCGGTTACAATGAGCAGTTCTTC
.	once	TRBJ2-5	TRBV7-9	CASSPTNWPEETQYF	TGTGCCAGCAGCCCCACAAATTGGCCAGAAGAGACCCAGTACTTC
TRBD1	.	TRBJ2-7	TRBV7-8	CASSLARTGSYEQYF	TGTGCCAGCAGCTTAGCACGGACAGGGTCCTACGAGCAGTACTTC
.	.	TRBJ2-7	TRBV28	CASSSLPGEQYF	TGTGCCAGCAGTTCGTTACCAGGCGAGCAGTACTTC
.	.	TRBJ1-5	TRBV7-8	CASSSPGTSLRNQPQHF	TGTGCCAGCAGCTCCCCGGGGACAAGTCTGCGCAATCAGCCCCAGCATTTT
TRBD1	.	TRBJ2-3	TRBV13	CASRPKQGTSSTDTQYF	TGTGCCAGCAGACCTAAACAGGGGACCTCCAGCACAGATACGCAGTATTTT
.	.	TRBJ2-1	TRBV10-3	CASHRGSAPNEQFF	TGTGCCAGTCACCGAGGTTCAGCGCCCAATGAGCAGTTCTTC
.	few	TRBJ2-7	TRBV18	CASSPPSLAEQYF	TGTGCCAGCTCACCACCGTCTTTAGCCGAGCAGTACTTC
.	.	TRBJ2-7	TRBV7-2	CASSLEEGTGYEQYF	TGTGCCAGCAGCTTAGAAGAGGGTACGGGCTACGAGCAGTACTTC
TRBD1	.	TRBJ2-1	TRBV11-3	CASSRTGREQFF	TGTGCCAGCAGCCGGACAGGGCGTGAGCAGTTCTTC
TRBD1	.	TRBJ2-5	TRBV6-2/TRBV6-3	CASSLGQGAWETQYF	TGTGCCAGCAGTCTCGGACAGGGGGCTTGGGAGACCCAGTACTTC
TRBD1	.	TRBJ2-1	TRBV7-9	CASSLTGDEQFF	TGTGCCAGCAGCTTAACAGGGGATGAGCAGTTCTTC
TRBD1	.	TRBJ2-7	TRBV7-2	CASSLYGTGISYEQYF	TGTGCCAGCAGCTTATACGGGACAGGGATATCCTACGAGCAGTACTTC
TRBD1	.	TRBJ1-5	TRBV27	CASSPRQGLSNQPQHF	TGTGCCAGCAGTCCCCGACAGGGTTTAAGCAATCAGCCCCAGCATTTT
TRBD2	.	TRBJ2-7	TRBV7-9	CASSRSAGVPEQYF	TGTGCCAGCTCAAGGTCGGCGGGGGTCCCCGAGCAGTACTTC
.	.	TRBJ2-6	TRBV6-1	CASSEITGANVLTF	TGTGCCAGCAGTGAAATCACTGGGGCCAACGTCCTGACTTTC